These T cell receptor beta chains were read from a single sample in a study of technical replicates of blood from a handful of donors. Sequencing was performed with immunoSEQ multiplex PCR; in TCRdb, only in-frame clones are kept and a portion is missing. In the table there are fewer than 90,000 clones, 94% of which are singletons. Sequencing was performed on T cells isolated from PBMCs. The receptors here all came from a human donor in good health. Each CDR3 is given with its conserved first and last residue. Each record gives: CDR3 protein, V gene, J gene.

CASSTGSQETQYF	TRBV5-1	TRBJ2-5
CASSMTGGPYYEQYF	TRBV19	TRBJ2-7
CASSQDWGQGYQPQHF	TRBV4-1	TRBJ1-5
CASSIGGNGYTF	TRBV19	TRBJ1-2
CASSLGGGQATTSYGYTF	TRBV13	TRBJ1-2
CASSVLGGGNEQFF	TRBV6-1	TRBJ2-1
CASSHDGQTGELFF	TRBV4-2	TRBJ2-2
CASRETDQPQHF	TRBV28	TRBJ1-5
CASSTGRNSPLHF	TRBV6-5	TRBJ1-6
CASSDSYSNQPQHF	TRBV2	TRBJ1-5
CASSRTGGSETQYF	TRBV5-1	TRBJ2-5
CAWSALGANTGELFF	TRBV30	TRBJ2-2
CASSEVVRMDYGYTF	TRBV6-1	TRBJ1-2
CASSIDRVLQGRNTIYF	TRBV19	TRBJ1-3
CAWSTGGTTEAFF	TRBV30	TRBJ1-1
CASSQMTSTGELFF	TRBV4-2	TRBJ2-2
CASSPQGQLGQPQHF	TRBV7-6	TRBJ1-5
CASTTINRVEQFF	TRBV6-1	TRBJ2-1
CASNSIGANSPLHF	TRBV6-1	TRBJ1-6
CASSQDQVVSGNTIYF	TRBV4-1	TRBJ1-3
CASSLQGASGNTIYF	TRBV7-9	TRBJ1-3
CASSSREDNNEQFF	TRBV6-6	TRBJ2-1
CASGRLAEETQYF	TRBV6-1	TRBJ2-5
CATSRAARATSTDTQYF	TRBV15	TRBJ2-3
CASAGGISYEQYF	TRBV5-6	TRBJ2-7
CASSQFYNQPQHF	TRBV4-1	TRBJ1-5
CASSTGTGGNQPQHF	TRBV19	TRBJ1-5
CASNKGWTGQETQYF	TRBV6-5	TRBJ2-5
CASSVRDRATGELFF	TRBV5-4	TRBJ2-2
CASSSKKRGQGDEQFF	TRBV5-4	TRBJ2-1